This entry is about one T cell receptor beta chain. The data stem from a study of control samples from healthy donors and cancer patients. TCRdb keeps only in-frame clones here, not all; method: immunoSEQ multiplex PCR. The sample contains 65,000 to 90,000 clones, approximately 89% of which appear only once. CDR1 and CDR2 (germline): LGHNT, FRNRAP. The V end was cut by 2 bases, the J end by 5 bases, with 21 bases between. This CDR3 contains 17 residues. The genes are TRBV12-5 and TRBJ2-5; D could derive from TRBD1 or TRBD2 (5 bases each). Sequenced input: blood. The clonotype was recovered from a man aged 45-60 years in good health. CDR3 coding DNA: TGTGCTAGTGGTTTGACGCCGGACGGGGCCCTCCCGGAGACCCAGTACTTC. This sequence encodes CASGLTPDGALPETQYF.